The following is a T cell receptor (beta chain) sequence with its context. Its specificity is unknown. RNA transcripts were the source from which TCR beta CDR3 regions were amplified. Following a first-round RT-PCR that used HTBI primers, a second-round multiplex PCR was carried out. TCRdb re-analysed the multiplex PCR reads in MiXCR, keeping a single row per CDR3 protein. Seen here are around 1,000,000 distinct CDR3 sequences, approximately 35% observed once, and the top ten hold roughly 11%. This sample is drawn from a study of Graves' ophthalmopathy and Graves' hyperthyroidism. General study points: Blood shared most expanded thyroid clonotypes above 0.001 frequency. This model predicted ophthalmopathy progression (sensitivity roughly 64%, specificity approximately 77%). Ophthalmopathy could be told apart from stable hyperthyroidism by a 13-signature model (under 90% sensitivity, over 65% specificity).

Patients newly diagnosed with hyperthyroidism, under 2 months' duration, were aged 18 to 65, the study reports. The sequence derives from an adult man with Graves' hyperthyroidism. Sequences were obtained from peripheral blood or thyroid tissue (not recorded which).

CDR3 nucleotides: TGTGCCAGTAGTCTCGGGACGTTCAAGGGCTACACCTTC. It yields the protein CASSLGTFKGYTF. This chain uses TRBV19 with TRBJ1-2, with a weak D call TRBD1 (5 bases). V was trimmed by 5 bases and J by 8 bases, leaving 15 bases between them. Looked up from germline, CDR1 is LNHDA and CDR2 is SQIVND (reference sequence). The CDR3 runs to 13 residues.